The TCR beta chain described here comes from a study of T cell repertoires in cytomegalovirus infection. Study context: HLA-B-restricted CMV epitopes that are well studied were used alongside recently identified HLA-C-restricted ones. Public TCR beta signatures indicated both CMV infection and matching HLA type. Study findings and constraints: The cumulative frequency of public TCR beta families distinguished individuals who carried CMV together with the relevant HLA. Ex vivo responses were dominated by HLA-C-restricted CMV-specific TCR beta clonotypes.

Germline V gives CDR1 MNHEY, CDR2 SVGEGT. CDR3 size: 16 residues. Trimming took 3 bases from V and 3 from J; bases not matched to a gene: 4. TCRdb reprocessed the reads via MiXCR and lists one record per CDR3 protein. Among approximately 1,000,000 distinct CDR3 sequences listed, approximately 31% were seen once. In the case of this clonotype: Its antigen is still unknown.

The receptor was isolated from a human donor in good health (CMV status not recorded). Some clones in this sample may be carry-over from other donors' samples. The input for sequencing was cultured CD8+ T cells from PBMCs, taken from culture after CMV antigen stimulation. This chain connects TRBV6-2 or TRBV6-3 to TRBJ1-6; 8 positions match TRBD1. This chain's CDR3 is CASSYRQGNYNSPLHF. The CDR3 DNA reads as TGTGCCAGCAGTTATCGACAGGGGAACTATAATTCACCCCTCCACTTT.